This is a list of T cell receptor beta chains from one sample in a study of blood T cells in healthy people across ages. TCRdb itself ran the 5' RACE reads through MiXCR, one entry per CDR3 protein. Found here are around 1,100,000 distinct CDR3 sequences, 35% to 40% of them singletons; the top ten hold around 13%. The material sequenced was blood. These receptors were collected from a man between 18 and 35 years old in good health. Each CDR3 is given without its conserved first and last residue. Fields, in order: D gene, V gene, CDR3 protein. The D gene is left open where the match is weak.

D gene: -
V gene: TRBV6-5
CDR3 protein: ASSRGQLETQY

D gene: TRBD2
V gene: TRBV9
CDR3 protein: ASSVASGENNEQF

D gene: TRBD1
V gene: TRBV4-3
CDR3 protein: ASSQDRDRAYGYT

D gene: -
V gene: TRBV29-1
CDR3 protein: SGGRATEAF

D gene: TRBD1
V gene: TRBV6-2/TRBV6-3
CDR3 protein: ASREGQGGGEQF

D gene: TRBD1
V gene: TRBV5-1
CDR3 protein: ASSLGQGASTDTQY

D gene: TRBD1
V gene: TRBV28
CDR3 protein: ASSLPGTGDEKLF

D gene: -
V gene: TRBV12-3/TRBV12-4
CDR3 protein: ASGQWGVRTEAF

D gene: -
V gene: TRBV9
CDR3 protein: ASTPGRENTEAF

D gene: -
V gene: TRBV20-1
CDR3 protein: SARTAGRLNTEAF